These 23 T cell receptor beta chains originate from one sample sequenced in a study of Tregs in tolerant kidney transplant recipients (dated by TCRdb to between 2018 and 2020). The library was obtained by the immunoSEQ multiplex PCR assay. TCRdb obtained this table from immuneACCESS and retained in-frame rearrangements with V and J assigned. These tables miss some clones; where compared with another copy, unresolved V genes account for less than half of the shortfall, and the remainder is unexplained. The sample includes about 240,000 clones, with around 82% observed a single time. The ten largest make up around 0.64% of the sample. The sequenced material came from CD4+ T cells from blood. The receptors derive from a human donor in good health.

The chain couples TRBV5-1 to TRBJ2-3; D unclear. This CDR3 has 13 residues. Trimming stripped 4 bases from V and 3 bases from J, with 9 bases between. Germline-derived CDR1 and CDR2 are SGHRS and YFSETQ. The CDR3, as DNA: TGCGCCAGCAGCCCCGCGCGGACAGATACGCAGTATTTT. Amino acids: CASSPARTDTQYF. Filled out from reference TRBV5-1 and TRBJ2-3, the complete variable domain reads KAGVTQTPRYLIKTRGQQVTLSCSPISGHRSVSWYQQTPGQGLQFLFEYFSETQRNKGNFPGRFSGRQFSNSRSEMNVSTLELGDSALYLCASSPARTDTQYFGPGTRLTVL.

The V and J genes are TRBV30 and TRBJ1-1; 8 positions agree with TRBD1. The CDR3 length is 14 residues. CDR1 GTSNPN and CDR2 SVGIG come from the germline V gene (reference sequence). V lost 2 bases and J lost 0; bases outside the gene matches: 2. The CDR3 region is CAWSSDRVNTEAFF. The CDR3 DNA reads TGTGCCTGGAGTTCGGACAGGGTGAACACTGAAGCTTTCTTT.

Only one count was recorded for this clone. CDR3 sequence: CASSFQLNLNTEAFF. In DNA form, the CDR3 reads TGTGCCAGCAGCTTTCAACTGAACCTGAACACTGAAGCTTTCTTT. The chain combines TRBV5-4 with TRBJ1-1; D is undetermined. V shed 2 bases and J shed 0 bases, with 11 bases lying between them. Germline CDR1 SGHNT, CDR2 YYREEE (reference sequence). The CDR3 is made up of 15 amino acids.

CDR3 sequence (DNA): TGCGCCAGCAGCGCGTCTGGGACCTCCTACAATGAGCAGTTCTTC. Translated: CASSASGTSYNEQFF. V gene TRBV5-1 combines with J gene TRBJ2-1; D might be TRBD1 or TRBD2, each matching 5 bases. The CDR3 spans 15 residues. The V gene lost 4 bases and the J gene lost 0 bases, with 11 bases spanning the gap. Germline V gene sequence: CDR1 SGHRS, CDR2 YFSETQ.

The V call is TRBV15, the J call TRBJ2-5, with 7 bases matching TRBD1. The closer fit of TRBJ2-7 to the DNA end suggests the J call may be wrong. The CDR3 totals 15 residues. The germline V gene has CDR1 LNHNV and CDR2 YYDKDF (reference sequence). CDR3 nucleotide sequence: TGTGCCACCAGCAGAGGGACCGGGACAGTCCACGAGCAGTACTTC. This encodes CATSRGTGTVHEQYF.

This chain uses TRBV7-9 with TRBJ1-2; the D is unclear. Trimming shortened V by 1 base and J by 5 bases, and 8 bases separated the two germline ends. Germline CDR1 is SEHNR and CDR2 is FQNEAQ (reference sequence). The CDR3 totals 13 residues. The CDR3 DNA reads as TGTGCCAGCAGCTTAGTTGGAGCGTATGGCTACACCTTC. The encoded protein is CASSLVGAYGYTF. Based on the CDR3 plus reference TRBV7-9 and TRBJ1-2, the full variable domain is DTGVSQNPRHKITKRGQNVTFRCDPISEHNRLYWYRQTLGQGPEFLTYFQNEAQLEKSRLLSDRFSAERPKGSFSTLEIQRTEQGDSAMYLCASSLVGAYGYTFGSGTRLTVV.

The rearrangement uses TRBV27 and TRBJ2-2, with 7 bases matching TRBD1. V was pared by 5 bases and J by 5 bases, with 8 bases of the junction left unmatched. The CDR3 spans 15 residues. CDR1 is MNHEY and CDR2 is SMNVEV in the germline V gene (reference sequence). The CDR3 sequence is CASSPGDRATGELFF. The CDR3 DNA follows: TGTGCCAGCAGTCCCGGGGACAGAGCTACCGGGGAGCTGTTTTTT.

The chain carries TRBV5-1 and TRBJ1-3; weak D call: TRBD1 (6 bases). Germline V gene sequence: CDR1 SGHRS, CDR2 YFSETQ. This CDR3 comprises 15 residues. V was pared by 4 bases and J by 0 bases, with 11 bases between. DNA for the CDR3: TGCGCCAGCAGCCAGGACAGCAACTCTGGAAACACCATATATTTT. As protein: CASSQDSNSGNTIYF.

The chain is built from TRBV6-6 and TRBJ2-3, with 10 nucleotides matching TRBD2. This CDR3 has 15 residues. The V gene end was trimmed by 9 bases and the J gene end by 6 bases; junction bases not matched to a gene: 12. Germline V lookup: CDR1 MNHNY, CDR2 SVGAGI (reference sequence). CDR3 protein: CASYYSGGTEDTQYF. The CDR3 nucleotides read TGTGCCAGTTATTATAGCGGGGGGACAGAGGATACGCAGTATTTT.

V gene TRBV20-1 combines with J gene TRBJ1-2; D is unresolved. Deletions cut 1 base from V and 4 bases from J, with 4 bases between. The CDR3 runs 11 residues. Germline V CDR1 and CDR2: DFQATT, SNEGSKA (reference sequence). This chain's CDR3 is CSARVSYGYTF. The CDR3 DNA reads TGCAGTGCTAGAGTCAGCTATGGCTACACCTTC.

The chain couples TRBV6-6 to TRBJ2-7, with D possibly matching TRBD1 (6 bases). Germline values: CDR1 MNHNY, CDR2 SVGAGI (reference sequence). The CDR3 covers 16 residues. Trimming pared 2 bases from V and 9 bases from J, leaving 23 bases between. CDR3 amino acids: CASSYTAGHTKDRQYF. Here the CDR3 DNA reads TGTGCCAGCAGTTACACGGCAGGCCACACGAAGGACAGGCAGTACTTC.

The V call is TRBV5-4, the J call TRBJ2-2; 8 nucleotides align to TRBD1. Per germline, CDR1 SGHNT and CDR2 YYREEE (reference sequence). V dropped 2 bases and J dropped 0; count of bases not matched to a gene: 15. The CDR3 extends over 20 amino acids. The CDR3 DNA follows: TGTGCCAGCAGCTTTGGTTTTGGGACAGGACCTTACGCGAACACCGGGGAGCTGTTTTTT. Amino acids: CASSFGFGTGPYANTGELFF.

The chain recombines TRBV5-4 with TRBJ1-2; TRBD1 is a possible D gene (6 bases). There are 15 residues in the CDR3. The ends were cut back, 0 bases at V and 7 bases at J, with 16 bases in the middle. Germline V gene sequence: CDR1 SGHNT, CDR2 YYREEE (reference sequence). CDR3 residues: CASSLVVSGASGYTF. CDR3 nucleotides: TGTGCCAGCAGCTTGGTAGTGTCAGGGGCGAGTGGCTACACCTTC. The entire variable domain, with the rest obtained from reference TRBV5-4 and TRBJ1-2, is as follows: ETGVTQSPTHLIKTRGQQVTLRCSSQSGHNTVSWYQQALGQGPQFIFQYYREEENGRGNFPPRFSGLQFPNYSSELNVNALELDDSALYLCASSLVVSGASGYTFGSGTRLTVV.

V usage is TRBV19 and J usage is TRBJ2-3; TRBD2 matches 7 bases. The CDR3 covers 12 residues. CDR1 and CDR2 from the germline V gene are LNHDA and SQIVND (reference sequence). V was pared by 6 bases and J by 7 bases, with 4 bases of the junction left unmatched. The CDR3 coding sequence is TGTGCCAGTAGGGGCGGGGGAAATACGCAGTATTTT. Protein sequence: CASRGGGNTQYF.

The J gene is TRBJ2-1, the V gene TRBV4-2, with no clear D. CDR3 length: 13 residues. Germline V gene lookup returns CDR1 LGHNA and CDR2 YNFKEQ. V was pared by 0 bases and J by 5 bases, with 5 bases between. This CDR3 reads CASSQDRNNEQFF. In DNA form, the CDR3 reads TGTGCCAGCAGCCAAGACAGAAACAATGAGCAGTTCTTC.

The chain couples TRBV6-6 to TRBJ1-1; no firm D call. Trimming removed 6 bases from V and 3 bases from J, with 14 bases in between. Germline V gene lookup returns CDR1 MNHNY and CDR2 SVGAGI (reference sequence). The CDR3 has 14 amino acids. This chain's CDR3 is CASSSTGVHTEAFF. DNA of the CDR3: TGTGCCAGCAGCTCCACCGGGGTGCACACTGAAGCTTTCTTT.

V is TRBV5-4 and J is TRBJ1-6, with 8 positions matching TRBD1. Germline-derived CDR1 and CDR2 are SGHNT and YYREEE (reference sequence). This CDR3 contains 16 residues. V lost 2 bases, J lost 4 bases, and 5 bases stayed unmatched. CDR3 loop: CASSLDRGSYNSPLHF. The CDR3 DNA is TGTGCCAGCAGCTTAGACAGGGGCTCGTATAATTCACCCCTCCACTTT.

This clone was seen at least ten times. V usage is TRBV15 and J usage is TRBJ2-7; a possible D gene is TRBD2 (6 bases). This CDR3 is 16 amino acids long. In germline, CDR1 is LNHNV, CDR2 YYDKDF (reference sequence). The V and J ends lost 6 bases and 7 bases respectively, with 25 bases between them. CDR3 bases: TGTGCCACCAGTCCGTCAGGGACTCTCCTCAGAAGAGAGCAGTACTTC. Its protein product is CATSPSGTLLRREQYF.

V is TRBV6-6 and J is TRBJ2-7; a weak D match, TRBD2 (5 bases). Germline CDR1 reads MNHNY; CDR2 reads SVGAGI (reference sequence). The CDR3 loop spans 16 amino acids. The V end lost 6 bases, the J end lost 3 bases, and 21 bases lay between the germline ends. CDR3 sequence (DNA): TGTGCCAGCAGCACAACGTCGTACTCTAGCAACTACGAGCAGTACTTC. Translated: CASSTTSYSSNYEQYF.

This clone appeared a few times. The genes are TRBV6-1 and TRBJ2-7, with 10 bases lining up with TRBD1. V shed 7 bases and J 3 bases; nucleotides not matched to a gene: 3. The germline V gene has CDR1 MNHNS and CDR2 SASEGT. The CDR3 is made up of 13 amino acids. The CDR3 nucleotides are TGTGCCAGCACCCGGACAGGGGGCTACGAGCAGTACTTC. As protein: CASTRTGGYEQYF.

The chain carries TRBV30 and TRBJ2-3, with 7 nucleotides matching TRBD1. The V gene end was trimmed by 0 bases and the J gene end by 0 bases; junction bases not matched to a gene: 6. The CDR3 loop spans 16 amino acids. Looked up from germline, CDR1 is GTSNPN and CDR2 is SVGIG (reference sequence). CDR3 DNA sequence: TGTGCCTGGAGTGTCGGGACAGCAGCTAGCACAGATACGCAGTATTTT. This codes for CAWSVGTAASTDTQYF.

The rearrangement links TRBV10-3 to TRBJ2-2, with 10 bases fitting TRBD2. The CDR3 has 15 residues. V gave up 8 bases and J gave up 4 bases; unmatched junction bases: 7. The germline CDR1 and CDR2 sequences are ENHRY and SYGVKD. In nucleotides, the CDR3 is TGTGCCATCGGGATTTTAGCGGGGGGCACCGGGGAGCTGTTTTTT. This codes for CAIGILAGGTGELFF.

The genes are TRBV2 and TRBJ1-2; D uncertain. The germline V gene has CDR1 SNHLY and CDR2 FYNNEI. Trimming removed 6 bases at V and 0 bases at J, with 5 bases between. The CDR3 is 12 amino acids. Here the CDR3 DNA reads TGTGCCAGCAGGCGGGCTAACTATGGCTACACCTTC. Amino acid sequence: CASRRANYGYTF.